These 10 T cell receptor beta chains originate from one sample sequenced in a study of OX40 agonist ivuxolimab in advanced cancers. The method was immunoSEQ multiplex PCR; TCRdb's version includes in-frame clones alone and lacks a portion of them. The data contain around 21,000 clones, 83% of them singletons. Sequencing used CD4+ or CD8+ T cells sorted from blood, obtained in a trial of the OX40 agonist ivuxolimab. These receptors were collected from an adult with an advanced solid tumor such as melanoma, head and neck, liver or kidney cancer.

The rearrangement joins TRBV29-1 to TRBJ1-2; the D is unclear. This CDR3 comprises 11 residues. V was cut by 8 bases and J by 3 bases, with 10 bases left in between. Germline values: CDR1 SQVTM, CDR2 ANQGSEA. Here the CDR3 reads CSSEGDYGYTF. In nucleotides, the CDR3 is TGCAGCTCGGAGGGTGACTATGGCTACACCTTC.

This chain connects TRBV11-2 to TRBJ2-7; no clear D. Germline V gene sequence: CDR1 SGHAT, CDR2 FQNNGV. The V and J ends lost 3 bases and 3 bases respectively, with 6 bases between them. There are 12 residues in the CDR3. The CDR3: CASSFPFYEQYF. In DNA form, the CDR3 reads TGTGCCAGCAGCTTTCCGTTCTACGAGCAGTACTTC.

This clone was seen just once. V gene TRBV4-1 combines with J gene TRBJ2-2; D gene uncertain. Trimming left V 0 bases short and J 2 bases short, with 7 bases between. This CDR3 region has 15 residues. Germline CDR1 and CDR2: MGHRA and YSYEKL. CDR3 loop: CASSQDWQNTGELFF. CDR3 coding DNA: TGCGCCAGCAGCCAAGATTGGCAAAACACCGGGGAGCTGTTTTTT.

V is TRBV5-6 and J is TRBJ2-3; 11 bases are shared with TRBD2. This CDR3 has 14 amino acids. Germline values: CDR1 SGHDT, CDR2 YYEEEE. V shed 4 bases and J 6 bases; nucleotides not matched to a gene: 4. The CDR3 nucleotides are TGTGCCAGCAGCGTTAGCGGGAGGGTCGATACGCAGTATTTT. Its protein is CASSVSGRVDTQYF. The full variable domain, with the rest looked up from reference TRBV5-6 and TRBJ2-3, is DAGVTQSPTHLIKTRGQQVTLRCSPKSGHDTVSWYQQALGQGPQFIFQYYEEEERQRGNFPDRFSGHQFPNYSSELNVNALLLGDSALYLCASSVSGRVDTQYFGPGTRLTVL.

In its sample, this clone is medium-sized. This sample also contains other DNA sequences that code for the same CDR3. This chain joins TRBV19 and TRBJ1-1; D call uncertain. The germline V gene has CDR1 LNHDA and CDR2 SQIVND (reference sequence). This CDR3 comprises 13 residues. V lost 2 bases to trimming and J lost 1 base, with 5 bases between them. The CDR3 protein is CASSINSNTEAFF. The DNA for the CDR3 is TGTGCCAGTAGTATAAATTCGAACACTGAAGCTTTCTTT. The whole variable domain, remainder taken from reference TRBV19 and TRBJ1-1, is DGGITQSPKYLFRKEGQNVTLSCEQNLNHDAMYWYRQDPGQGLRLIYYSQIVNDFQKGDIAEGYSVSREKKESFPLTVTSAQKNPTAFYLCASSINSNTEAFFGQGTRLTVV.

Here the CDR3 reads CASSFQPGLAGRDTQYF. The CDR3 DNA is TGCGCCAGCAGCTTTCAACCCGGACTAGCGGGCCGGGATACGCAGTATTTT. This sequence joins TRBV5-1 and TRBJ2-3, with 11 bases fitting TRBD2. Germline CDR1 and CDR2: SGHRS and YFSETQ. Unmatched junction bases numbered 11, after V lost 2 bases and J lost 6 bases. The CDR3 loop spans 17 amino acids.

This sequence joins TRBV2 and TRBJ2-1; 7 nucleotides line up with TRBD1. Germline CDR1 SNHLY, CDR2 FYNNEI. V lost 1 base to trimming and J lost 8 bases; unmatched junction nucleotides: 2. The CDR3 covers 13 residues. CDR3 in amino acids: CASSEGTGDEQFF. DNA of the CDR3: TGTGCCAGCAGTGAAGGGACAGGCGATGAGCAGTTCTTC. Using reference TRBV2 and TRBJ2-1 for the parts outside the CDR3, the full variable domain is EPEVTQTPSHQVTQMGQEVILRCVPISNHLYFYWYRQILGQKVEFLVSFYNNEISEKSEIFDDQFSVERPDGSNFTLKIRSTKLEDSAMYFCASSEGTGDEQFFGPGTRLTVL.

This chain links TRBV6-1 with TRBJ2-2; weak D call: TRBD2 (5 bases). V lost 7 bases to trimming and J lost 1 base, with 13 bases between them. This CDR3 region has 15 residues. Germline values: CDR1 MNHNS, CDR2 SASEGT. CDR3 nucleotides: TGTGCCAGCATTACCCTTGCGGGGAACACCGGGGAGCTGTTTTTT. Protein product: CASITLAGNTGELFF.

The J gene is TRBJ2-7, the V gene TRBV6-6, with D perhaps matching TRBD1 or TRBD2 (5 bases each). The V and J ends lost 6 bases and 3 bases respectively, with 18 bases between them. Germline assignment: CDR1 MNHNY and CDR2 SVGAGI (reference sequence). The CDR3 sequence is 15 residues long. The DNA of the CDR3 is TGTGCCAGCAGGGACACGGGACGGCATAACTACGAGCAGTACTTC. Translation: CASRDTGRHNYEQYF.

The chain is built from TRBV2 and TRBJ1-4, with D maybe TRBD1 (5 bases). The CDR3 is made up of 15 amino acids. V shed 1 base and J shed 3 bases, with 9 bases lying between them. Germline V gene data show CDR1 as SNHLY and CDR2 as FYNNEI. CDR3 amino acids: CASSEGQWANEKLFF. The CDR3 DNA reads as TGTGCCAGCAGTGAAGGACAGTGGGCTAATGAAAAACTGTTTTTT.